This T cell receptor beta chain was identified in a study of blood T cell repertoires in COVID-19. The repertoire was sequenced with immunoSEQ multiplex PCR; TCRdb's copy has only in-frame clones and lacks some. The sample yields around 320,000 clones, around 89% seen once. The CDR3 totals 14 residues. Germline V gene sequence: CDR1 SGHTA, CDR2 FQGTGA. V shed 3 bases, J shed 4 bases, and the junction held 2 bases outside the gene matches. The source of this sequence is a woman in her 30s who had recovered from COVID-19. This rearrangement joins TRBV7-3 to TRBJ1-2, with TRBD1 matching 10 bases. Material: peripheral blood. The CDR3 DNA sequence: TGTGCCAGCAGCTTGGACAGGGGGACCTATGGCTACACCTTC. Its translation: CASSLDRGTYGYTF.